This record covers a single TCR beta chain. No antigen is known for it. This record belongs to a study of T cell responses to AZD1222 COVID-19 vaccine. Assay: immunoSEQ multiplex PCR; the TCRdb copy retains only in-frame clones and omits some. The table includes more than 150,000 clones, over 70% detected once. The CDR3 sequence is 13 residues long. With 6 bases clipped from V and 6 bases from J, the junction kept 3 bases outside the gene matches. CDR1 is MDHEN, CDR2 SYDVKM, per germline. General study points: Spike-specific TCR breadth and depth both grew after two AZD1222 doses.

The chain has TRBV28 and TRBJ2-2; 8 bases are a match to TRBD2. Here the sequenced sample was peripheral blood, taken 28 days after the second AZD1222 dose. The sequence was obtained from an adult who received the AZD1222 COVID-19 vaccine. The CDR3 DNA reads TGTGCCAGCAGCCCGGGACTAGCCGGGGAGCTGTTTTTT. This gives the protein CASSPGLAGELFF.